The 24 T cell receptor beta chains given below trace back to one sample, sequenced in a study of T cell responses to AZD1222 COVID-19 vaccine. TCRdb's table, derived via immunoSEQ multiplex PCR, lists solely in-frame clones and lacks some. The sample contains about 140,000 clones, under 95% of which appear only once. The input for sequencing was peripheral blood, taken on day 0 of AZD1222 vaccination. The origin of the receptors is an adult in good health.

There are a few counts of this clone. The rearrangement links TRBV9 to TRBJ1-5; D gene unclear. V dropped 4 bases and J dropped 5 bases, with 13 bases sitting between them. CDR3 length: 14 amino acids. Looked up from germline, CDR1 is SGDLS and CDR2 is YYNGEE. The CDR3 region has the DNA TGTGCCAGCAGCCGGGGAGGAGGCCATCAGCCCCAGCATTTT. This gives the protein CASSRGGGHQPQHF.

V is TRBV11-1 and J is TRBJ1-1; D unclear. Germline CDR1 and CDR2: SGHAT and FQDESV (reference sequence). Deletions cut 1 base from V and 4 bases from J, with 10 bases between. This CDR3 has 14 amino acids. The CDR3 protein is CASSLDQVTTEAFF. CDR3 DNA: TGTGCCAGCAGCTTAGACCAAGTAACCACTGAAGCTTTCTTT.

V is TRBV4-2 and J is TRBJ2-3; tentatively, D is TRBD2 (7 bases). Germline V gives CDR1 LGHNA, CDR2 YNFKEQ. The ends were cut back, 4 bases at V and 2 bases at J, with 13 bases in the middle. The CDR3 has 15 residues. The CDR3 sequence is CASSLEGGDTDTQYF. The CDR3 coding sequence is TGTGCCAGCAGCCTTGAGGGGGGGGACACAGATACGCAGTATTTT.

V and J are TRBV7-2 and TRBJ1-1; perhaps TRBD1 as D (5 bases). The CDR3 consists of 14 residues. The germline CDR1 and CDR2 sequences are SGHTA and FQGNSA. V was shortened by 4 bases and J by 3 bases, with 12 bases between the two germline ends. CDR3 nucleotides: TGTGCCAGCAGCTCTGGCCCCAGGGACACTGAAGCTTTCTTT. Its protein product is CASSSGPRDTEAFF.

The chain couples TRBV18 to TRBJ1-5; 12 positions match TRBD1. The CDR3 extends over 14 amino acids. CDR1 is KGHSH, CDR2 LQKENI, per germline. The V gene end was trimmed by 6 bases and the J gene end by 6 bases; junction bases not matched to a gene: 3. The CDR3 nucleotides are TGTGCCAGCTCGGGACAGGGGGCCAGTCAGCCCCAGCATTTT. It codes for CASSGQGASQPQHF.

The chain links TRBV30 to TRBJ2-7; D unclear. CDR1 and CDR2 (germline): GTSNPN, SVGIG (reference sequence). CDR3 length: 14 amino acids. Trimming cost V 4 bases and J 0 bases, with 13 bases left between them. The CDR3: CAWNLWGTSYEQYF. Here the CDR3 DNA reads TGTGCCTGGAATTTATGGGGAACCTCCTACGAGCAGTACTTC.

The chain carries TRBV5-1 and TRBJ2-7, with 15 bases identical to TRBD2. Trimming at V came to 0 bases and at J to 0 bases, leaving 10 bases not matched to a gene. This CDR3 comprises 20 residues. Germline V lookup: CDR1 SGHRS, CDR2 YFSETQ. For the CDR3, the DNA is TGCGCCAGCAGCTTGGTAACTCTTGGGACTAGCGGGGGGAGCTCCTACGAGCAGTACTTC. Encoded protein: CASSLVTLGTSGGSSYEQYF.

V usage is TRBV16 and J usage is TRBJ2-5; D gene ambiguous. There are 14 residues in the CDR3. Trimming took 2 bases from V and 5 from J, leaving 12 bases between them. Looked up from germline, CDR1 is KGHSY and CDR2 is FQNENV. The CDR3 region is CASSQKAIAETQYF. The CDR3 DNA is TGTGCCAGCAGCCAAAAAGCAATCGCGGAGACCCAGTACTTC. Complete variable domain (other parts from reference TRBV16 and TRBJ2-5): GEEVAQTPKHLVRGEGQKAKLYCAPIKGHSYVFWYQQVLKNEFKFLISFQNENVFDETGMPKERFSAKCLPNSPCSLEIQATKLEDSAVYFCASSQKAIAETQYFGPGTRLLVL.

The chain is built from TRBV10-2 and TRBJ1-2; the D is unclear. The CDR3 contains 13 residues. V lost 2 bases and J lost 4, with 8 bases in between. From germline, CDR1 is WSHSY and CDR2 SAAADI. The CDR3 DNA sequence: TGCGCCAGCAGTGAGGGAGGGCTCTATGGCTACACCTTC. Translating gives CASSEGGLYGYTF.

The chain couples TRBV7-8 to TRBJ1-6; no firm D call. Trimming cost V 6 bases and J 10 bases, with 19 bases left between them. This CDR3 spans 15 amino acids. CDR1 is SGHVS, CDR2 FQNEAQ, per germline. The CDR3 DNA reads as TGTGCCAGCAGTCCCACTGACGCTCAGTCCTCACCCCTCCACTTT. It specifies CASSPTDAQSSPLHF.

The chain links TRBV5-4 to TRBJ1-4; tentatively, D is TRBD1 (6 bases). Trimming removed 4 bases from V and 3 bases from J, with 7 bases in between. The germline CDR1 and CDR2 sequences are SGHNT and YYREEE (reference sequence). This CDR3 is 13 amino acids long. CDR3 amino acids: CASSRGANEKLFF. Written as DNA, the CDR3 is TGTGCCAGCAGCAGGGGGGCTAATGAAAAACTGTTTTTT.

In DNA form, the CDR3 reads TGCAGCGCTATGGGAAACACCATATATTTT. Translation gives CSAMGNTIYF. The chain uses TRBV29-1 and TRBJ1-3; D is undetermined. The CDR3 loop spans 10 amino acids. The germline V gene has CDR1 SQVTM and CDR2 ANQGSEA. Trimming removed 7 bases from V and 4 bases from J, with 5 bases in between.

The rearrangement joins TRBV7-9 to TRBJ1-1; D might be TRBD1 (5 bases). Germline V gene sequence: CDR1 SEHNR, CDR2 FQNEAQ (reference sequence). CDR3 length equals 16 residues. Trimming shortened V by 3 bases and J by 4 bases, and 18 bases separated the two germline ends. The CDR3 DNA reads TGTGCCAGCAGCTTGGGAGACGGGAGGGGAATCACTGAAGCTTTCTTT. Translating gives CASSLGDGRGITEAFF. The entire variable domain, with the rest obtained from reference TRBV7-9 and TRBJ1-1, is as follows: DTGVSQNPRHKITKRGQNVTFRCDPISEHNRLYWYRQTLGQGPEFLTYFQNEAQLEKSRLLSDRFSAERPKGSFSTLEIQRTEQGDSAMYLCASSLGDGRGITEAFFGQGTRLTVV.

The CDR3 protein is CAWNLRGANVLTF. The CDR3 coding sequence is TGTGCCTGGAACCTACGGGGGGCCAACGTCCTGACTTTC. The chain links TRBV30 to TRBJ2-6, with D unclear. The V and J ends lost 4 bases and 4 bases respectively, with 8 bases between them. Germline V gene lookup returns CDR1 GTSNPN and CDR2 SVGIG (reference sequence). This CDR3 is 13 amino acids long.

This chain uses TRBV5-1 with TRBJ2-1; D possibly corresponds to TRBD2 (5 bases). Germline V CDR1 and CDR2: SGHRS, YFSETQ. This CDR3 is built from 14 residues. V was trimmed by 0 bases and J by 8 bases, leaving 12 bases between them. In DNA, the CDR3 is TGCGCCAGCAGCTTGGTTCCTAGCCTCGATGAGCAGTTCTTC. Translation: CASSLVPSLDEQFF. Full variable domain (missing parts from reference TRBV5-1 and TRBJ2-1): KAGVTQTPRYLIKTRGQQVTLSCSPISGHRSVSWYQQTPGQGLQFLFEYFSETQRNKGNFPGRFSGRQFSNSRSEMNVSTLELGDSALYLCASSLVPSLDEQFFGPGTRLTVL.

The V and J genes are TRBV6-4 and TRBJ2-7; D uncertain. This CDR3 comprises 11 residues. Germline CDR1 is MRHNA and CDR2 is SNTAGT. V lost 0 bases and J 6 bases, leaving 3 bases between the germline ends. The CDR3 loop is CASSDSPEQYF. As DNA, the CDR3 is TGTGCCAGCAGTGACTCACCCGAGCAGTACTTC.

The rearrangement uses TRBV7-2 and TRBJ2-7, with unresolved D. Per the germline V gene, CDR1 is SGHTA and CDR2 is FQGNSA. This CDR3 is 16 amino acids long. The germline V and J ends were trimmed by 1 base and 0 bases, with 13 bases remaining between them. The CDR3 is CASSLVGSGSSYEQYF. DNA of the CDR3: TGTGCCAGCAGCTTAGTCGGATCGGGTAGCTCCTACGAGCAGTACTTC.

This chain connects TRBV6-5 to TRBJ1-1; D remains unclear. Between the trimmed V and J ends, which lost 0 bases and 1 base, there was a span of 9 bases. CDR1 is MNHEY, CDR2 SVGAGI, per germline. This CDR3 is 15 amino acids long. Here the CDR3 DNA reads TGTGCCAGCAGTTACTCAAGGGAGGGGAACACTGAAGCTTTCTTT. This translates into CASSYSREGNTEAFF.

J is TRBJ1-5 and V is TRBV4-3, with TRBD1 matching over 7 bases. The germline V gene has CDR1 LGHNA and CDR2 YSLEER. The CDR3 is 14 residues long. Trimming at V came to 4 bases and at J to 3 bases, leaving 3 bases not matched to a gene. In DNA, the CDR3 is TGCGCCAGCAGCCCAGGGACAGACAATCAGCCCCAGCATTTT. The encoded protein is CASSPGTDNQPQHF.

CDR3 nucleotide sequence: TGTGCCTGGAGTACCGGGGCAGGCCCTTATGGCTACACCTTC. Encoded protein: CAWSTGAGPYGYTF. The chain combines TRBV30 with TRBJ1-2, with D possibly being TRBD1 (5 bases). The V end lost 2 bases, the J end lost 5 bases, and 15 bases lay between the germline ends. In germline, CDR1 is GTSNPN, CDR2 SVGIG (reference sequence). This CDR3 comprises 14 residues.

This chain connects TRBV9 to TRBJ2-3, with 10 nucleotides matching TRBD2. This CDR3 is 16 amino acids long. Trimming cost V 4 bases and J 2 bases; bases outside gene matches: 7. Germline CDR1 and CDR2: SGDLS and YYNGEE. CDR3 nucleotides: TGTGCCAGCAGCCCAAGCGGGGGGGCGGTCACAGATACGCAGTATTTT. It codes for CASSPSGGAVTDTQYF. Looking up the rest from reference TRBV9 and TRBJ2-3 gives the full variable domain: DSGVTQTPKHLITATGQRVTLRCSPRSGDLSVYWYQQSLDQGLQFLIQYYNGEERAKGNILERFSAQQFPDLHSELNLSSLELGDSALYFCASSPSGGAVTDTQYFGPGTRLTVL.

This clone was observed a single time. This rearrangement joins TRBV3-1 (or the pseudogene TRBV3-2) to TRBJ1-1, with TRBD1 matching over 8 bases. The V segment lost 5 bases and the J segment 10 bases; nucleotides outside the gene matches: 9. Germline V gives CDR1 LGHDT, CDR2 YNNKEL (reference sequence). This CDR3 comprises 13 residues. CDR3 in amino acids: CASSTRTGWRAFF. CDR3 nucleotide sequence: TGTGCCAGCAGCACACGGACAGGGTGGAGAGCTTTCTTT.

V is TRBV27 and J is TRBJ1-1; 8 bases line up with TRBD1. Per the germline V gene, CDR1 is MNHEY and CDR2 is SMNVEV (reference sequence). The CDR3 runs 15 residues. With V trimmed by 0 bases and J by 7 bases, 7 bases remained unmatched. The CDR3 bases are TGTGCCAGCAGTTTATCCGGACAGGGTGCAAATGAAGCTTTCTTT. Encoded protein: CASSLSGQGANEAFF.

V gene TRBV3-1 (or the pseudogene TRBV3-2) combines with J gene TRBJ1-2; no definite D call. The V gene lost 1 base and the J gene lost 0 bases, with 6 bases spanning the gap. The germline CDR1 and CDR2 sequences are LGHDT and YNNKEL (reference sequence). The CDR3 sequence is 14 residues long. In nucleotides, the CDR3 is TGTGCCAGCAGCCAAGGTAGCCCTAACTATGGCTACACCTTC. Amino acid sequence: CASSQGSPNYGYTF.